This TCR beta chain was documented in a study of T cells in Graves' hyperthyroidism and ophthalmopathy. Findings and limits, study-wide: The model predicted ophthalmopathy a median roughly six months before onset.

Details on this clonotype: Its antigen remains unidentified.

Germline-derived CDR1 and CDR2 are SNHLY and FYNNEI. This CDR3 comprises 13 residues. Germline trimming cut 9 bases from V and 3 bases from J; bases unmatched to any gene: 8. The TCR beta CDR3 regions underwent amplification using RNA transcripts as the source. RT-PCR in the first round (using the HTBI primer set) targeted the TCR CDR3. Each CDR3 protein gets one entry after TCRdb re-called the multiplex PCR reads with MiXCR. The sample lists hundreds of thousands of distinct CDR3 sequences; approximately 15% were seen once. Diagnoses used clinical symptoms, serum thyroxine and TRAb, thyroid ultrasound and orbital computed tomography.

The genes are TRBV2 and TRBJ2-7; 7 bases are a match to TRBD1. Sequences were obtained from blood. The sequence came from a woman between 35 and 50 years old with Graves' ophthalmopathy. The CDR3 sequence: CASGRDRNYEQYF. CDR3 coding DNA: TGTGCCAGTGGTCGGGACAGAAACTACGAGCAGTACTTC.